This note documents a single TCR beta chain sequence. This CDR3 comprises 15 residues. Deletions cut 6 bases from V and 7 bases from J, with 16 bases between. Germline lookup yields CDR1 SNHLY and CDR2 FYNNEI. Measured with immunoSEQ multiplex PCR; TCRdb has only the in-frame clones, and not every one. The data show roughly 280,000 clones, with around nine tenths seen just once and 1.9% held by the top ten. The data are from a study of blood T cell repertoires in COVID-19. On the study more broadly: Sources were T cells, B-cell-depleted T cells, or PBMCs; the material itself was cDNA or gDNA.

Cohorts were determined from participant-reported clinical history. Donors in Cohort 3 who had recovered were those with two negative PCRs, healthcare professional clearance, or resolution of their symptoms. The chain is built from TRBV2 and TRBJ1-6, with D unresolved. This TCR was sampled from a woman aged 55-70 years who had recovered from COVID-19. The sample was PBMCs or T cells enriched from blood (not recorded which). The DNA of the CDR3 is TGTGCCAGCAGGATTCGGGAGGTTGGCAATTCACCCCTCCACTTT. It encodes CASRIREVGNSPLHF.